The clone carrying this TCR beta chain was picked up a small number of times. These data are taken from a study of CD8 T cells in ankylosing spondylitis. V was pared by 3 bases and J by 5 bases, with 8 bases between. The CDR3 has 13 residues. TCRdb fed the 5' RACE reads into MiXCR, producing one record per CDR3 protein. This table holds 150,000 or so distinct CDR3 sequences, 9.8% found once. V and J are TRBV12-3 or TRBV12-4 and TRBJ2-1, with D unclear. The sample was blood, either unsorted or a sorted T cell fraction (not recorded which). This clonotype originated in a female donor with ankylosing spondylitis or in good health (not recorded which). The CDR3 DNA reads TGTGCCAGCAGTTTTCTTGGGGACAATGAGCAGTTCTTC. Translation: CASSFLGDNEQFF.